Presented here are 24 T cell receptor beta chains from one specimen sequenced in a study of T cell changes during pregnancy in multiple sclerosis. The table came from immunoSEQ multiplex PCR; TCRdb's copy has only in-frame clones and leaves some out. The sample consists of about 41,000 clones, 90% to 95% of them appearing once. Here the sequenced sample was CD8+ T cells from peripheral blood mononuclear cells, taken in the third trimester of pregnancy. These receptors originate from a female donor with multiple sclerosis, enrolled in a pregnancy study.

The genes are TRBV28 and TRBJ1-2; the D gene is possibly TRBD1 (5 bases). Per germline, CDR1 MDHEN and CDR2 SYDVKM. Trimming removed 2 bases from V and 2 bases from J, with 12 bases in between. The length of the CDR3 is 15 residues. CDR3 sequence reads: CASSLPQEINYGYTF. CDR3 DNA: TGTGCCAGCAGTTTACCACAGGAGATAAACTATGGCTACACCTTC.

The chain employs TRBV13 and TRBJ2-7; 15 bases are a match to TRBD2. Germline CDR1 is PRHDT and CDR2 is FYEKMQ (reference sequence). The V gene end was trimmed by 5 bases and the J gene end by 0 bases; junction bases not matched to a gene: 8. The CDR3 is made up of 18 amino acids. The CDR3 nucleotides are TGTGCCAGCAGCCGAGGGACTAGCGGGGGGAAGAGCTCCTACGAGCAGTACTTC. Translating it yields CASSRGTSGGKSSYEQYF.

The chain recombines TRBV7-9 with TRBJ1-4; D uncertain. Germline-derived CDR1 and CDR2 are SEHNR and FQNEAQ (reference sequence). V was pared by 1 base and J by 12 bases, with 12 bases between. There are 13 residues in the CDR3. Written as DNA, the CDR3 is TGTGCCAGCAGCTTAGAAGGCCACCGGGAACTGTTTTTT. This translates into CASSLEGHRELFF.

This chain joins TRBV28 and TRBJ1-1; D gene unclear. Trimming stripped 5 bases from V and 5 bases from J, with 12 bases between. CDR3 length equals 13 residues. Germline lookup yields CDR1 MDHEN and CDR2 SYDVKM. The chain's CDR3 is CASSPGSTTEAFF. The CDR3 DNA is TGTGCCAGCAGTCCGGGGTCCACTACTGAAGCTTTCTTT.

The chain has TRBV6-1 and TRBJ1-4; D remains ambiguous. Between the trimmed V and J ends, which lost 4 bases and 5 bases, there was a span of 11 bases. Per germline, CDR1 MNHNS and CDR2 SASEGT. CDR3 size: 14 residues. The CDR3 region has the DNA TGTGCCAGCAGTGTTACAGAAGACAATGAAAAACTGTTTTTT. It codes for CASSVTEDNEKLFF.

The chain joins TRBV13 to TRBJ2-3, with TRBD1 matching over 7 bases. The CDR3 is 17 residues long. Germline V lookup: CDR1 PRHDT, CDR2 FYEKMQ (reference sequence). V trimming: 4 bases; J trimming: 0 bases; junction bases outside the gene matches: 10. This CDR3 reads CASSSRDSLFSTDTQYF. CDR3 DNA sequence: TGTGCCAGCAGCTCCCGGGACAGCCTTTTTAGCACAGATACGCAGTATTTT.

This chain links TRBV6-6 with TRBJ1-3, with TRBD1 matching 9 bases. The CDR3 extends over 16 amino acids. Germline assignment: CDR1 MNHNY and CDR2 SVGAGI (reference sequence). With 3 bases clipped from V and 6 bases from J, the junction kept 9 bases outside the gene matches. This CDR3 is CASSYTPGQGENTIYF. For the CDR3, the DNA is TGTGCCAGCAGTTATACCCCGGGACAGGGAGAAAACACCATATATTTT.

The sample holds one count of this clone. V gene TRBV7-3 combines with J gene TRBJ2-1; 13 positions agree with TRBD2. The CDR3 contains 19 residues. The J segment lost 2 bases and the V segment lost 2 bases, leaving 9 bases of the junction unmatched. Germline assignment: CDR1 SGHTA and CDR2 FQGTGA. The CDR3 loop reads CASSLLLAGGPSTYNEQFF. Written as DNA, the CDR3 is TGTGCCAGCAGCTTATTACTAGCGGGAGGGCCAAGTACCTACAATGAGCAGTTCTTC.

The genes are TRBV7-2 and TRBJ2-1; unclear D gene. Germline CDR1 and CDR2: SGHTA and FQGNSA. The ends were cut back, 0 bases at V and 4 bases at J, with 13 bases in the middle. The CDR3 is 16 amino acids. The CDR3 loop reads CASSLALRGIYNEQFF. CDR3 nucleotide sequence: TGTGCCAGCAGCTTAGCGCTACGAGGAATTTACAATGAGCAGTTCTTC. The full variable domain, rest sourced from reference TRBV7-2 and TRBJ2-1, is GAGVSQSPSNKVTEKGKDVELRCDPISGHTALYWYRQSLGQGLEFLIYFQGNSAPDKSGLPSDRFSAERTGGSVSTLTIQRTQQEDSAVYLCASSLALRGIYNEQFFGPGTRLTVL.

The V and J genes are TRBV18 and TRBJ2-7; maybe TRBD1 (6 bases). This CDR3 has 14 residues. The V gene's germline CDR1 is KGHSH and CDR2 LQKENI. V gave up 2 bases and J gave up 2 bases, with 10 bases separating them. This CDR3 reads CASSPEDSAYEQYF. The CDR3 nucleotides are TGTGCCAGCTCACCAGAGGACAGCGCCTACGAGCAGTACTTC.

The V call is TRBV5-5, the J call TRBJ2-7; D ambiguous. The germline V gene has CDR1 SGHKS and CDR2 YYEKEE (reference sequence). Trimming stripped 4 bases from V and 4 bases from J, with 6 bases between. The CDR3 totals 11 residues. This chain's CDR3 is CASSVAYEQYF. CDR3 bases: TGTGCCAGCAGCGTCGCGTACGAGCAGTACTTC. Filled out from reference TRBV5-5 and TRBJ2-7, the complete variable domain reads DAGVTQSPTHLIKTRGQQVTLRCSPISGHKSVSWYQQVLGQGPQFIFQYYEKEERGRGNFPDRFSARQFPNYSSELNVNALLLGDSALYLCASSVAYEQYFGPGTRLTVT.

The J gene is TRBJ2-2, the V gene TRBV13; D might be TRBD2 (6 bases). Germline CDR1 and CDR2: PRHDT and FYEKMQ (reference sequence). V lost 5 bases, J lost 5 bases, and 18 bases lay in between. The CDR3 has 16 amino acids. The CDR3 loop is CASSPWYGGRTGELFF. CDR3 nucleotide sequence: TGTGCCAGCAGCCCATGGTATGGAGGGAGGACCGGGGAGCTGTTTTTT.

This clone was observed a handful of times. V and J are TRBV5-1 and TRBJ2-7, with 9 bases lining up with TRBD2. V shed 0 bases, J shed 2 bases, and the junction held 3 bases outside the gene matches. This CDR3 has 15 residues. The germline V gene encodes CDR1 SGHRS and CDR2 YFSETQ. The CDR3 region is CASSLAASGTYEQYF. The CDR3 coding sequence is TGCGCCAGCAGCTTGGCGGCTAGCGGGACCTACGAGCAGTACTTC.

The chain combines TRBV2 with TRBJ2-2; the match to TRBD1 covers 11 bases. Germline V CDR1 and CDR2: SNHLY, FYNNEI. CDR3 length equals 18 residues. V was clipped by 7 bases and J by 3 bases; unmatched bases: 13. The CDR3 is CASNVDRGREADTGELFF. CDR3 DNA: TGTGCCAGCAACGTGGACAGGGGGCGAGAGGCCGACACCGGGGAGCTGTTTTTT.

V is TRBV21-1 and J is TRBJ2-7; TRBD2, as called in the table, went unchecked against the DNA. TRBV21-1 is tagged as a pseudogene. There are 14 residues in the CDR3. CDR3 residues: CASSILASSYEQYF. The CDR3 DNA sequence: TGTGCCAGCAGCATACTAGCTAGCTCCTACGAGCAGTACTTC.

This clone was seen only once. The rearrangement links TRBV11-2 to TRBJ2-1; D unresolved. Germline values: CDR1 SGHAT, CDR2 FQNNGV. V was shortened by 1 base and J by 6 bases, with 4 bases between the two germline ends. CDR3 size: 12 residues. The CDR3 DNA reads as TGTGCCAGCAGCTTAGGGGCCAATGAGCAGTTCTTC. Its translation is CASSLGANEQFF.

The rearrangement links TRBV7-7 to TRBJ1-1; D call uncertain. This CDR3 has 13 amino acids. Germline CDR1 SSHAT, CDR2 FNYEAQ (reference sequence). Trimming cost V 1 base and J 4 bases, with 7 bases left between them. The CDR3 protein is CASSLGPSTEAFF. The CDR3 DNA is TGTGCCAGCAGCTTAGGGCCTTCCACTGAAGCTTTCTTT.

Regarding this clone: Distinct nucleotide sequences in the sample also encode this CDR3. V is TRBV5-6 and J is TRBJ1-1; D remains unclear. Germline values: CDR1 SGHDT, CDR2 YYEEEE. V was pared by 1 base and J by 1 base, with 5 bases between. The CDR3 sequence is 13 residues long. CDR3 bases: TGTGCCAGCAGCTTGTATTCGAACACTGAAGCTTTCTTT. This codes for CASSLYSNTEAFF.

The rearrangement uses TRBV9 and TRBJ1-2; tentative D call: TRBD1 (5 bases). The CDR3 is made up of 13 amino acids. Germline CDR1 and CDR2: SGDLS and YYNGEE. Trimming took off 0 bases at V and 7 bases at J, with 10 bases between the two ends. CDR3 amino acids: CASSVAGSGGYTF. The CDR3, as DNA: TGTGCCAGCAGCGTAGCAGGGTCGGGTGGCTACACCTTC.

The chain joins TRBV6-6 to TRBJ2-2; D is uncertain. Trimming cost V 2 bases and J 7 bases, with 2 bases left between them. Germline V gives CDR1 MNHNY, CDR2 SVGAGI (reference sequence). CDR3 size: 11 residues. The CDR3 DNA reads as TGTGCCAGCAGTTACCACGGGGAGCTGTTTTTT. Translating gives CASSYHGELFF.

The V gene is TRBV7-3, the J gene TRBJ2-3; a possible D gene is TRBD1 (7 bases). From germline, CDR1 is SGHTA and CDR2 FQGTGA. CDR3 length equals 15 residues. The V and J ends lost 5 bases and 2 bases respectively, with 14 bases between them. The CDR3 bases are TGTGCCAGCAGCCTTCAGGGGGGAAACACAGATACGCAGTATTTT. Residues: CASSLQGGNTDTQYF.

J is TRBJ1-2 and V is TRBV5-6; tentative D call: TRBD1 (6 bases). The ends were cut back, 0 bases at V and 2 bases at J, with 8 bases in the middle. CDR3 length: 14 residues. Germline CDR1 and CDR2: SGHDT and YYEEEE. CDR3 in amino acids: CASSLGQVNYGYTF. CDR3 DNA: TGTGCCAGCAGCTTGGGACAGGTGAACTATGGCTACACCTTC.

This chain links TRBV13 with TRBJ2-6; possible D gene TRBD1, 6 bases. CDR1 PRHDT and CDR2 FYEKMQ come from the germline V gene (reference sequence). The V end lost 4 bases, the J end lost 2 bases, and 12 bases lay between the germline ends. The CDR3 covers 16 residues. The CDR3 loop reads CASSSDRDTGANVLTF. In nucleotides, the CDR3 is TGTGCCAGCAGCTCAGACCGGGACACTGGGGCCAACGTCCTGACTTTC. The whole variable domain, filled in from reference TRBV13 and TRBJ2-6, reads AAGVIQSPRHLIKEKRETATLKCYPIPRHDTVYWYQQGPGQDPQFLISFYEKMQSDKGSIPDRFSAQQFSDYHSELNMSSLELGDSALYFCASSSDRDTGANVLTFGAGSRLTVL.

The chain employs TRBV7-3 and TRBJ2-2; TRBD2 matches 8 bases. Germline V gene lookup returns CDR1 SGHTA and CDR2 FQGTGA. The CDR3 sequence is 16 residues long. V was pared by 1 base and J by 6 bases, with 7 bases of the junction left unmatched. The DNA of the CDR3 is TGTGCCAGCAGCTTAATCGTTAGCGGGGAGGCCGGGGAGCTGTTTTTT. Amino acid sequence: CASSLIVSGEAGELFF.